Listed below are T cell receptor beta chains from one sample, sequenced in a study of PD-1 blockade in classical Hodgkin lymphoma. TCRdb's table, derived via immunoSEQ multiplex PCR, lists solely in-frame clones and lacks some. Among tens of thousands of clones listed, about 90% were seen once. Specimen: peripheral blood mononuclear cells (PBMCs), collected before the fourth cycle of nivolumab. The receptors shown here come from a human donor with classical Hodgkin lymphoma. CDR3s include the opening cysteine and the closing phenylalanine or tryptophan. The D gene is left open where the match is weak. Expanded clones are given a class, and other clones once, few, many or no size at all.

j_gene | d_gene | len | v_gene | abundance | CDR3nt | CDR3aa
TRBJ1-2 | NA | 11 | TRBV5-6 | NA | TGTGCCAGCAGTTACAGCTATGGCTACACCTTC | CASSYSYGYTF
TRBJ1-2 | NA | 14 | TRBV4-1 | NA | TGCGCCAGCAGCCGACCGGGAGCCCTCTATGGCTACACCTTC | CASSRPGALYGYTF
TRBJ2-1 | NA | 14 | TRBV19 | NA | TGTGCCAGTGGTCGGACGGGGGGCCTCAATGAGCAGTTCTTC | CASGRTGGLNEQFF
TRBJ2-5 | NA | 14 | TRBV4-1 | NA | TGCGCCAGCAGTCAGACGGGACTCCAAGAGACCCAGTACTTC | CASSQTGLQETQYF
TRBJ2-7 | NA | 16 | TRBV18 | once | TGTGCCAGCTCCGTACCCGGGGGCAGGCAAAGCTACGAGCAGTACTTC | CASSVPGGRQSYEQYF
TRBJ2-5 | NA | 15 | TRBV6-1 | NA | TGTGCCAGCCTCCTCCCCTTGGGGCAACAAGAGACCCAGTACTTC | CASLLPLGQQETQYF
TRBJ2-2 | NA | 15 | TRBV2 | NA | TGTGCCAGCAGTTCCGGACGGATCTCTCCCGGGGAGCTGTTTTTT | CASSSGRISPGELFF
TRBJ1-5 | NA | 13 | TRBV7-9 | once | TGTGCCAGCAGCGCAACGGGGAATCAGCCCCAGCATTTT | CASSATGNQPQHF
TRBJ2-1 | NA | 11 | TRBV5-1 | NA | TGCGCCAGCAGCAATCCCAATGAGCAGTTCTTC | CASSNPNEQFF
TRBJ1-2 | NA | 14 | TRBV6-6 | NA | TGTGCCAGCAGTTATAATGGGCAACCCTATGGCTACACCTTC | CASSYNGQPYGYTF
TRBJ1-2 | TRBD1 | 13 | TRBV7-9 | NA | TGTGCCAGCAGCACCCGACAGGGGTATGGCTACACCTTC | CASSTRQGYGYTF
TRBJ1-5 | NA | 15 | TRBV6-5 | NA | TGTGCCAGCAGTACCGGGACTGCCGGTTATCAGCCCCAGCATTTT | CASSTGTAGYQPQHF
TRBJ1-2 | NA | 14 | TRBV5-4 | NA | TGCGCCAGCAGAGATACAGGCAACCTCTATGGCTACACCTTC | CASRDTGNLYGYTF
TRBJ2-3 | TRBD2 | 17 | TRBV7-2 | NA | TGTGCCAGCAGCACTCGACTAGCGGGGGGGCGGACAGATACGCAGTATTTT | CASSTRLAGGRTDTQYF
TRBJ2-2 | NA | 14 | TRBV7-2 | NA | TGTGCCAGCAGCTTACAACCTAGCGCCGGGGAGCTGTTTTTT | CASSLQPSAGELFF
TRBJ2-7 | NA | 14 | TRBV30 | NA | TGTGCCTGGAGTCCCTCGGACATAACCTACGAGCAGTACTTC | CAWSPSDITYEQYF
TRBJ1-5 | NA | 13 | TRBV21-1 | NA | TGTGCCAGCAGCAGGGGCCCCTTTAAGCCCCAGCATTTT | CASSRGPFKPQHF
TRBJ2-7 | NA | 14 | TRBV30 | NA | TGTGCCTGGAGTGTGATGATAGGCCCTTTTGAGCAGTACTTC | CAWSVMIGPFEQYF
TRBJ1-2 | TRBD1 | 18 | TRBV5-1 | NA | TGCGCCAGCAGCCTACGACCGGGACAGGACCTCAATAACTATGGCTACACCTTC | CASSLRPGQDLNNYGYTF
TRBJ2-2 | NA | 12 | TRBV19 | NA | TGTGCCAGTATCTACAGCACCGGGGAGCTGTTTTTT | CASIYSTGELFF
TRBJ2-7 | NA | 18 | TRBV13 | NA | TGTGCCAGCAGCTTATTGTCGGGGATTATGGATAGCTCCTACGAGCAGTACTTC | CASSLLSGIMDSSYEQYF
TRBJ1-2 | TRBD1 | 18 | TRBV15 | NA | TGTGCCACCAGCAGCCTGTGGGACAGAAAAAGGACTAACTATGGCTACACCTTC | CATSSLWDRKRTNYGYTF
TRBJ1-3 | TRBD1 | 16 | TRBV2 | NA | TGTGTCAGCAGTGAAACCTACAGGGGTTCTGGAAACACCATATATTTT | CVSSETYRGSGNTIYF
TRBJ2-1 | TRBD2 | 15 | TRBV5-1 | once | TGCGCCAGCAGCCAGAGCGGGGGAGGCTACAATGAGCAGTTCTTC | CASSQSGGGYNEQFF
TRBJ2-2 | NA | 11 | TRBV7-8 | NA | TGTGCCAGCAGGGGAAACGGGGAGCTGTTTTTT | CASRGNGELFF
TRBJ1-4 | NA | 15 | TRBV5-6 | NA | TGTGCCAGCAGCTTGGAGGAGGTGGGGAAGGAAAAACTGTTTTTT | CASSLEEVGKEKLFF
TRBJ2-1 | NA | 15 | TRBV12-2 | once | TGTGCAAGTCGCTTAGAGGGGGACTGGTACAATGAGCAGTTCTTC | CASRLEGDWYNEQFF
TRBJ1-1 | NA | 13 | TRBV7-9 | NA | TGTGCCAGCAGCGGGGCAGTGAACACTGAAGCTTTCTTT | CASSGAVNTEAFF
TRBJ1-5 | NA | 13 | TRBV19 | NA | TGTGCCACCGCGTCTTCCAGGGTACAGCCCCAGCATTTT | CATASSRVQPQHF
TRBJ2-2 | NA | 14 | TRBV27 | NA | TGTGCCAGTCCCCGGACAGTCTACACCGGGGAGCTGTTTTTT | CASPRTVYTGELFF
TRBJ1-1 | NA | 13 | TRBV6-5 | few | TGTGCCAGCAGTTCCACAGGGAACGCTGAAGCTTTCTTT | CASSSTGNAEAFF
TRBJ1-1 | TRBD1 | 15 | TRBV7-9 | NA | TGTGCCAGCAGCCGACCGACAGGGTGGAACACTGAAGCTTTCTTT | CASSRPTGWNTEAFF
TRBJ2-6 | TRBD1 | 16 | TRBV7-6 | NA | TGTGCCAGCAGCAGTCACAGGGGAGCTGGGGCCAACGTCCTGACTTTC | CASSSHRGAGANVLTF
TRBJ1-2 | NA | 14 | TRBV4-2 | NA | TGTGCCAGCAGCCACAGGCGGGAGGACTATGGCTACACCTTC | CASSHRREDYGYTF
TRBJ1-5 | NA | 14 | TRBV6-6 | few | TGTGCCAGCAGTTACCAAGTTTCCAATCAGCCCCAGCATTTT | CASSYQVSNQPQHF
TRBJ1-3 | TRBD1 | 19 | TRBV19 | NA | TGTGCCAGTAGTCTCTTTGGAAGGACAGGGGGCGCGAATAGAAACACCATATATTTT | CASSLFGRTGGANRNTIYF
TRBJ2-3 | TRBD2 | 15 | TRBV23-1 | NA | TGCGCCAGCAAACTAGCGGGGGGGCTAACAGATACGCAGTATTTT | CASKLAGGLTDTQYF
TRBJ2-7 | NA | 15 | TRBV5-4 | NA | TGTGCCAGCAGCTTTCGCGGGGGCCCCTACTACGAGCAGTACTTC | CASSFRGGPYYEQYF
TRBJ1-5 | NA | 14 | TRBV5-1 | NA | TGCGCCAGCAGCTTGGTCGGGGGGGGTCAGCCCCAGCATTTT | CASSLVGGGQPQHF
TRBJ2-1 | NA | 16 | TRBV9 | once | TGTGCCAGCAGCCCATTAGGGGGGACGGATCTGAATGAGCAGTTCTTC | CASSPLGGTDLNEQFF
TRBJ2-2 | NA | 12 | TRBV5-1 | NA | TGCGCCAGCACCGAGAGCTCCGGGGAGCTGTTTTTT | CASTESSGELFF
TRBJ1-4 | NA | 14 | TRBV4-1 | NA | TGCGCCAGCAGCTACATTACAACTAATGAAAAACTGTTTTTT | CASSYITTNEKLFF
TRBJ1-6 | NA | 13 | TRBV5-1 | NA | TGCGCCAGCAGCTTGTCCGGGGATTCACCCCTCCACTTT | CASSLSGDSPLHF
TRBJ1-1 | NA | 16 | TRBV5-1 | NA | TGCGCCAGCAGCTTGGGAGCGGGGGTGGTGACCACTGAAGCTTTCTTT | CASSLGAGVVTTEAFF
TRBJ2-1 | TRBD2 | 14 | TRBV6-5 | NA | TGTGCCAGCAGTTACCGTACTAGCGCTCATGAGCAGTTCTTC | CASSYRTSAHEQFF
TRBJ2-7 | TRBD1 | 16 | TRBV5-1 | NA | TGCGCCAGCAGCTTGGCGGGACAGGCCCAACTCTACGAGCAGTACTTC | CASSLAGQAQLYEQYF